What follows are 14 T cell receptor beta chains derived from one specimen sequenced in a study of neoadjuvant nivolumab and ipilimumab in lung cancer. Some clones are missing from TCRdb's copy, which holds only in-frame ones; the method was immunoSEQ multiplex PCR. The sample contains approximately 9,300 clones, roughly three quarters of which appear only once. The specimen comprised tumor tissue, sampled after neoadjuvant nivolumab, alone or with ipilimumab, at or shortly before surgery. The receptors derive from an adult with non-small cell lung cancer. Some clones in this sample may be carry-over from other donors' samples.

The chain carries TRBV7-3 and TRBJ2-1; the D gene is possibly TRBD1 (6 bases). The CDR3 totals 17 residues. Between the trimmed V and J ends, which lost 2 bases and 3 bases, there was a span of 17 bases. Germline values: CDR1 SGHTA, CDR2 FQGTGA. CDR3: CASSLVGAGSLYNEQFF. The CDR3 nucleotides read TGTGCCAGCAGCTTAGTGGGGGCGGGCAGCCTCTACAATGAGCAGTTCTTC.

The chain is built from TRBV2 and TRBJ2-5, with 9 bases fitting TRBD2. The CDR3 runs to 16 residues. Germline-derived CDR1 and CDR2 are SNHLY and FYNNEI. The V segment lost 4 bases and the J segment 4 bases; nucleotides outside the gene matches: 10. CDR3 in amino acids: CASSALPGTSRETQYF. The CDR3 DNA reads TGTGCCAGCAGTGCCCTACCCGGGACTAGCCGAGAGACCCAGTACTTC.

The rearrangement uses TRBV11-2 and TRBJ1-5; D remains ambiguous. The germline V and J ends were trimmed by 3 bases and 3 bases, with 6 bases remaining between them. The CDR3 is 13 amino acids. Germline V gene data show CDR1 as SGHAT and CDR2 as FQNNGV. CDR3 residues: CASSLEANQPQHF. The CDR3, as DNA: TGTGCCAGCAGCTTGGAGGCCAATCAGCCCCAGCATTTT.

V and J are TRBV5-1 and TRBJ2-7; 7 bases align to TRBD1. Germline V lookup: CDR1 SGHRS, CDR2 YFSETQ. V was clipped by 4 bases and J by 2 bases; unmatched bases: 12. This CDR3 contains 16 residues. CDR3 protein: CASSLSTGDPPYEQYF. For the CDR3, the DNA is TGCGCCAGCAGCCTTTCAACAGGGGACCCACCCTACGAGCAGTACTTC.

This chain links TRBV27 with TRBJ2-7, with TRBD2 matching over 7 bases. V trimming: 8 bases; J trimming: 7 bases; junction bases outside the gene matches: 14. The germline gives CDR1 MNHEY, CDR2 SMNVEV (reference sequence). The CDR3 is 14 residues long. The CDR3 here is CASSPGGLVREQYF. CDR3 DNA sequence: TGTGCCAGCTCCCCCGGCGGACTAGTGAGGGAGCAGTACTTC.

V and J are TRBV11-2 and TRBJ2-1, with no clear D. Germline CDR1 and CDR2: SGHAT and FQNNGV. CDR3 length: 14 residues. Trimming cost V 5 bases and J 2 bases, with 10 bases left between them. The CDR3 sequence is CASSRDSPYNEQFF. CDR3 nucleotide sequence: TGTGCCAGCAGCAGGGATTCCCCCTACAATGAGCAGTTCTTC.

The chain joins TRBV7-9 to TRBJ2-7; 11 nucleotides agree with TRBD2. Germline CDR1 reads SEHNR; CDR2 reads FQNEAQ (reference sequence). The V gene end was trimmed by 1 base and the J gene end by 0 bases; junction bases not matched to a gene: 8. The CDR3 is 18 amino acids. CDR3 DNA: TGTGCCAGCAGCTTAGATGGGCTGGGACTAGCGGACTCCTACGAGCAGTACTTC. Amino acids: CASSLDGLGLADSYEQYF.

The J gene is TRBJ2-7, the V gene TRBV27, with 7 bases matching TRBD1. CDR3 length: 14 amino acids. The V gene end was trimmed by 7 bases and the J gene end by 6 bases; junction bases not matched to a gene: 12. Germline loops: CDR1 MNHEY, CDR2 SMNVEV (reference sequence). For the CDR3, the DNA is TGTGCCAGCACCCCCCGACAGGGAAGGGGCGAGCAGTACTTC. Protein: CASTPRQGRGEQYF.

This clone has just one count. The J gene is TRBJ2-7, the V gene TRBV29-1; TRBD2 agrees at 8 bases. The CDR3 spans 13 residues. V trimming: 0 bases; J trimming: 6 bases; junction bases outside the gene matches: 4. Germline CDR1 and CDR2: SQVTM and ANQGSEA. In nucleotides, the CDR3 is TGCAGCGTTGAAGAGTTAGCGGGATCCGAGCAGTACTTC. Its translation: CSVEELAGSEQYF.

This chain links TRBV19 with TRBJ2-1, with 10 positions matching TRBD2. Germline assignment: CDR1 LNHDA and CDR2 SQIVND (reference sequence). The ends lost 4 bases at V and 4 bases at J; junction bases unmatched: 4. The CDR3 contains 15 residues. This CDR3 is CASSRGLAEYNEQFF. The CDR3, as DNA: TGTGCCAGTAGTAGAGGACTAGCGGAATACAATGAGCAGTTCTTC.

The chain employs TRBV5-1 and TRBJ1-1; no clear D. V lost 0 bases and J lost 6, with 12 bases in between. This CDR3 is 14 amino acids long. Germline-derived CDR1 and CDR2 are SGHRS and YFSETQ. The CDR3 nucleotides read TGCGCCAGCAGCTTGGGGCAGCTAGGGCCTGAAGCTTTCTTT. Protein sequence: CASSLGQLGPEAFF.

Relative to its sample, this clone is large. The rearrangement links TRBV30 to TRBJ1-1, with D uncertain. The CDR3 consists of 12 residues. Germline loops: CDR1 GTSNPN, CDR2 SVGIG (reference sequence). CDR3 amino acids: CAYQRLNTEAFF. The CDR3 DNA reads as TGTGCTTACCAACGGTTGAACACTGAAGCTTTCTTT.

This clone appeared once. This chain joins TRBV5-5 and TRBJ2-1, with 7 positions matching TRBD2. The CDR3 totals 15 residues. The J segment lost 3 bases and the V segment lost 4 bases, leaving 7 bases of the junction unmatched. CDR1 and CDR2 from the germline V gene are SGHKS and YYEKEE (reference sequence). CDR3 sequence reads: CASSTDPSGYNEQFF. The CDR3 nucleotides are TGTGCCAGCAGCACCGACCCTAGCGGCTACAATGAGCAGTTCTTC.

The chain recombines TRBV5-1 with TRBJ1-1; D remains unclear. Trimming took off 1 base at V and 3 bases at J, with 10 bases between the two ends. Germline V gene lookup returns CDR1 SGHRS and CDR2 YFSETQ. The CDR3 has 14 amino acids. Written as DNA, the CDR3 is TGCGCCAGCAGCTTGAGGATTAGTGACACTGAAGCTTTCTTT. Translating it yields CASSLRISDTEAFF.